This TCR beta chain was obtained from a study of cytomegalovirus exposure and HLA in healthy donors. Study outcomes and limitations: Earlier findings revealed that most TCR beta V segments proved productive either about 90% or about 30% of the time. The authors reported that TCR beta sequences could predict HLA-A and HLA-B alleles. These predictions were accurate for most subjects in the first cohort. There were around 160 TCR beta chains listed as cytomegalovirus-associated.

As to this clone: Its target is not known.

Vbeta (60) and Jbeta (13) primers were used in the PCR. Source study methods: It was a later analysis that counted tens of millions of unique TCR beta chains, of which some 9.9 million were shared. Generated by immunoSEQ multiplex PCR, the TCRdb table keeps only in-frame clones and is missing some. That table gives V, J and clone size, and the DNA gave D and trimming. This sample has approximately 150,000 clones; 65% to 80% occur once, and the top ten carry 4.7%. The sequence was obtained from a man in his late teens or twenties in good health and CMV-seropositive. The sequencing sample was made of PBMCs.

CDR3 loop: CASSRQGSQPQHF. CDR3 DNA sequence: TGTGCCAGCAGTCGACAGGGGTCTCAGCCCCAGCATTTT. The gene calls are TRBV6-5 and TRBJ1-5; 8 nucleotides agree with TRBD1. The germline V gene encodes CDR1 MNHEY and CDR2 SVGAGI. The CDR3 runs 13 residues. V was clipped by 5 bases and J by 6 bases; unmatched bases: 3.